This T cell receptor beta chain was documented in a study of glioma-infiltrating T cells after dendritic cell vaccination. This clone was found a few times. Stated time point: after dendritic cell vaccination, including at tumor progression/relapse. V was shortened by 7 bases and J by 1 base, with 11 bases between the two germline ends. Germline CDR1 and CDR2: SGHRS and YFSETQ. The CDR3 is made up of 14 amino acids. Assay: immunoSEQ multiplex PCR; the TCRdb copy retains only in-frame clones and omits some. The table records tens of thousands of clones, roughly 80% of them present only once. This chain links TRBV5-1 with TRBJ2-2; D unclear. This sequence originates from a human donor with glioblastoma. The sequencing used blood, collected after dendritic cell vaccination. The CDR3 nucleotides read TGCGCCAGCCAGGCGCTGCTGAACACCGGGGAGCTGTTTTTT. Amino acids: CASQALLNTGELFF.